This record covers a single T cell receptor (beta chain). Germline CDR1 and CDR2: MNHEY and SMNVEV (reference sequence). Trimming removed 2 bases from V and 11 bases from J; junction bases left unmatched: 10. This CDR3 spans 16 amino acids. These data belong to a study of blood T cells in healthy people across ages. The second PCR ran about 7 to 12 cycles with a sample-barcoded 5' primer and J-beta primers. One entry per CDR3 protein results from TCRdb running MiXCR on the 5' RACE reads. The sample contains 1,100,000 or so distinct CDR3 sequences, 45% of which appear only once. The donors, healthy Caucasians from Russia, were aged 6 to 90. Isolating PBMCs gave at least 6 million of these cells per sample.

The specimen sequenced was blood. This receptor was identified in a woman in her sixties or seventies in good health. The V gene is TRBV27, the J gene TRBJ2-5; TRBD2 matches at 14 bases. The CDR3 sequence: CASSLPTSGRAHEQYF. The CDR3 DNA follows: TGTGCCAGCAGTTTACCGACTAGCGGGAGGGCGCATGAGCAGTACTTC.